Following are 27 T cell receptor beta chains from one sample sequenced in a study of T cells after posttransplantation cyclophosphamide. Treatment was busulfan-fludarabine conditioning, a marrow graft, and cyclophosphamide on days +3 and +4. Only in-frame clones appear in the TCRdb table, and some are missing; sequencing was by immunoSEQ multiplex PCR. The sample yields several thousand clones, about three quarters seen once. The sample in question was PBMCs, obtained after an allogeneic stem cell transplant with post-transplant cyclophosphamide. These receptors were collected from a female patient aged 50 to 60 who received an allogeneic stem cell transplant from a related donor, was CMV-positive, and had no GVHD. Some T cells may arise from the graft donor.

A single count supports this clone. CDR3 DNA sequence: TGTGCCAGCTCACCCCAAGAAGGACAGGGTGTATGGAATGAGCAGTTCTTC. It codes for CASSPQEGQGVWNEQFF. V is TRBV18 and J is TRBJ2-1; TRBD1 matches 8 bases. Germline V lookup: CDR1 KGHSH, CDR2 LQKENI. Unmatched junction bases numbered 14, after V lost 3 bases and J lost 7 bases. The CDR3 runs to 17 residues.

The CDR3 DNA follows: TGTGCCAGTACCCTCCGGGGGTCCGGGGAGCTGTTTTTT. It yields the protein CASTLRGSGELFF. The chain recombines TRBV19 with TRBJ2-2; D may be TRBD2 (6 bases). Germline V gives CDR1 LNHDA, CDR2 SQIVND (reference sequence). Deletions cut 7 bases from V and 6 bases from J, with 12 bases between. The CDR3 runs to 13 residues.

The chain couples TRBV5-6 to TRBJ2-7, with 9 bases aligning to TRBD1. The J segment lost 6 bases and the V segment lost 4 bases, leaving 11 bases of the junction unmatched. Per germline, CDR1 SGHDT and CDR2 YYEEEE. The CDR3 runs 15 residues. The CDR3 DNA is TGTGCCAGCAGCCCAGGCGGGACAGGGTCCCCCGAGCAGTACTTC. Its protein is CASSPGGTGSPEQYF.

The chain employs TRBV11-3 and TRBJ2-1; D remains unclear. CDR3 size: 13 residues. Germline V gene sequence: CDR1 SGHNT, CDR2 YENEEA. The V end lost 5 bases, the J end lost 5 bases, and 10 bases lay between the germline ends. The CDR3 spells CASSTYRDNEQFF. DNA for the CDR3: TGTGCCAGCAGCACCTACCGGGACAATGAGCAGTTCTTC. Full variable domain (outside the CDR3, taken from reference TRBV11-3 and TRBJ2-1): EAGVVQSPRYKIIEKKQPVAFWCNPISGHNTLYWYLQNLGQGPELLIRYENEEAVDDSQLPKDRFSAERLKGVDSTLKIQPAELGDSAVYLCASSTYRDNEQFFGPGTRLTVL.

J is TRBJ2-7 and V is TRBV6-1, with a tentative D call TRBD2 (6 bases). Trimming left V 10 bases short and J 2 bases short, with 18 bases between. The CDR3 consists of 14 residues. Germline values: CDR1 MNHNS, CDR2 SASEGT. The CDR3, as DNA: TGTGCCACGATTCGGGGGAGGAAGCCCTACGAGCAGTACTTC. It specifies CATIRGRKPYEQYF.

The V call is TRBV2, the J call TRBJ2-5; 7 positions agree with TRBD2. In germline, CDR1 is SNHLY, CDR2 FYNNEI. This CDR3 is built from 14 residues. V lost 6 bases, J lost 5 bases, and 9 bases stayed unmatched. The CDR3 DNA sequence: TGTGCCAGCAGGGATTTTAGCGGGCGCGAGACCCAGTACTTC. It codes for CASRDFSGRETQYF.

The V call is TRBV5-5, the J call TRBJ2-3; D not certain. Germline-derived CDR1 and CDR2 are SGHKS and YYEKEE (reference sequence). The CDR3 extends over 14 amino acids. V shed 5 bases and J shed 0 bases, with 10 bases lying between them. DNA for the CDR3: TGTGCCAGCAGTCTTGGTACTAGCACAGATACGCAGTATTTT. This translates into CASSLGTSTDTQYF.

The V and J genes are TRBV5-1 and TRBJ2-5; TRBD2 agrees at 10 bases. V dropped 2 bases and J dropped 4; count of bases not matched to a gene: 11. The CDR3 loop spans 17 amino acids. The germline V gene encodes CDR1 SGHRS and CDR2 YFSETQ. CDR3 nucleotide sequence: TGCGCCAGCAGCTTCGTATTCGCTAGCGGGGGAGGAGAGACCCAGTACTTC. Translating gives CASSFVFASGGGETQYF.

The gene calls are TRBV9 and TRBJ2-2; D uncertain. V was clipped by 2 bases and J by 6 bases, with 17 bases between them. CDR3 size: 16 residues. Germline loops: CDR1 SGDLS, CDR2 YYNGEE. This chain's CDR3 is CASSVRAEPGSGELFF. Here the CDR3 DNA reads TGTGCCAGCAGCGTCCGAGCCGAACCGGGTTCCGGGGAGCTGTTTTTT.

This chain connects TRBV5-8 to TRBJ1-6, with a weak D call TRBD1 (5 bases). CDR1 is SGHTS and CDR2 is YDEGEE in the germline V gene. The length of the CDR3 is 18 residues. Trimming removed 0 bases at V and 9 bases at J, with 22 bases between. Written as DNA, the CDR3 is TGTGCCAGCAGCTTGGAAGTGCGAGGCGGGGGGTTTAGTTCACCCCTCCACTTT. It codes for CASSLEVRGGGFSSPLHF.

This chain joins TRBV30 and TRBJ2-1; perhaps TRBD1 as D (5 bases). In germline, CDR1 is GTSNPN, CDR2 SVGIG (reference sequence). V dropped 0 bases and J dropped 0 bases, with 9 bases sitting between them. The CDR3 has 15 residues. The CDR3 region has the DNA TGTGCCTGGAGTGTGCCCAGGGTCTCCTACAATGAGCAGTTCTTC. Residues: CAWSVPRVSYNEQFF.

CDR3 DNA sequence: TGTGCCAGCAGTTACTCGGACACATCTATGGGTTCACCCCTCCACTTT. Translating it yields CASSYSDTSMGSPLHF. J is TRBJ1-6 and V is TRBV6-5, with D possibly TRBD1 on 5 matching bases. Per germline, CDR1 MNHEY and CDR2 SVGAGI. The V gene lost 0 bases and the J gene lost 9 bases, with 15 bases spanning the gap. This CDR3 spans 16 amino acids.

This sequence joins TRBV2 and TRBJ1-4; D is possibly TRBD1 (6 bases). Trimming pared 5 bases from V and 3 bases from J, leaving 13 bases between. Germline assignment: CDR1 SNHLY and CDR2 FYNNEI. The CDR3 covers 15 residues. The CDR3 DNA sequence: TGTGCCAGCAGTATTCAGACAGGTCCTAATGAAAAACTGTTTTTT. It yields the protein CASSIQTGPNEKLFF.

This clone was seen more than once but under ten times. The V gene is TRBV19, the J gene TRBJ1-2, with D possibly matching TRBD1 (5 bases). V was clipped by 5 bases and J by 4 bases, with 17 bases between them. Germline V gene lookup returns CDR1 LNHDA and CDR2 SQIVND (reference sequence). This CDR3 has 15 residues. CDR3 in DNA: TGTGCCAGTAGTTCTCCACTCAGACAGACCTATGGCTACACCTTC. The encoded protein is CASSSPLRQTYGYTF.

The chain is built from TRBV6-5 and TRBJ1-4, with 7 bases fitting TRBD1. CDR1 MNHEY and CDR2 SVGAGI come from the germline V gene. There are 14 residues in the CDR3. V shed 4 bases, J shed 4 bases, and the junction held 3 bases outside the gene matches. For the CDR3, the DNA is TGTGCCAGCAGTTTTACAGGGGATAATGAAAAACTGTTTTTT. It codes for CASSFTGDNEKLFF.

This chain joins TRBV28 and TRBJ2-4; possibly TRBD2 for D (6 bases). Germline V gene data show CDR1 as MDHEN and CDR2 as SYDVKM. This CDR3 contains 15 residues. The germline V and J ends were trimmed by 3 bases and 5 bases, with 14 bases remaining between them. The chain's CDR3 is CASSLLGGTQNIQYF. Written as DNA, the CDR3 is TGTGCCAGCAGTTTGCTGGGGGGTACGCAAAACATTCAGTACTTC. Full variable domain (outside the CDR3, taken from reference TRBV28 and TRBJ2-4): DVKVTQSSRYLVKRTGEKVFLECVQDMDHENMFWYRQDPGLGLRLIYFSYDVKMKEKGDIPEGYSVSREKKERFSLILESASTNQTSMYLCASSLLGGTQNIQYFGAGTRLSVL.

V usage is TRBV4-2 and J usage is TRBJ1-5, with D perhaps matching TRBD1 (6 bases). CDR1 and CDR2 (germline): LGHNA, YNFKEQ. This CDR3 region has 15 residues. V lost 1 base, J lost 5 bases, and 12 bases lay in between. The CDR3 DNA reads TGTGCCAGCAGCCAAGTATGGGACATAGATCAGCCCCAGCATTTT. Translating it yields CASSQVWDIDQPQHF.

The V and J genes are TRBV25-1 and TRBJ1-6; 9 positions agree with TRBD1. Germline V CDR1 and CDR2: MGHDK, SYGVNS. CDR3 length: 13 amino acids. The junction had 6 bases not matched to a gene; V was cut back by 7 bases and J by 11 bases. CDR3 nucleotides: TGTGCCAGCATTGGACAGGGGAGTACACCCCTCCACTTT. Protein: CASIGQGSTPLHF.

J is TRBJ2-1 and V is TRBV1; TRBD2, the table's D call, lacks a check against the DNA. TRBV1 is a pseudogene segment. The CDR3 runs to 16 residues. The CDR3 loop reads CTSSLRGGSSLNEQFF. The CDR3 DNA reads TGCACCAGCAGCCTAAGGGGCGGGAGTTCACTCAATGAGCAGTTCTTC.

This clone was counted once. This sequence joins TRBV28 and TRBJ2-3, with 13 bases lining up with TRBD2. The CDR3 loop spans 16 amino acids. CDR1 and CDR2 (germline): MDHEN, SYDVKM. With V trimmed by 8 bases and J by 6 bases, 11 bases remained unmatched. The CDR3 spells CASDARGTSGKDTQYF. DNA of the CDR3: TGTGCCAGCGATGCCCGGGGGACTAGCGGGAAGGATACGCAGTATTTT.

The chain joins TRBV15 to TRBJ2-7, with 8 bases identical to TRBD1. The CDR3 is 15 amino acids. The V segment lost 3 bases and the J segment 2 bases; nucleotides outside the gene matches: 6. CDR1 and CDR2 (germline): LNHNV, YYDKDF (reference sequence). The CDR3 sequence is CATSRDGQGPYEQYF. CDR3 nucleotide sequence: TGTGCCACCAGCAGGGATGGACAGGGCCCCTACGAGCAGTACTTC.

The chain employs TRBV4-1 and TRBJ2-3; 14 bases agree with TRBD2. Germline V CDR1 and CDR2: MGHRA, YSYEKL. This CDR3 contains 19 residues. J gave up 3 bases and V 0 bases, and 8 bases lay outside the gene matches. The CDR3, as DNA: TGCGCCAGCAGCCAAGATCGGACTAGCGGGGGGATAATGACAGATACGCAGTATTTT. Amino acid sequence: CASSQDRTSGGIMTDTQYF.

The chain combines TRBV19 with TRBJ2-1; tentatively, D is TRBD1 (6 bases). This CDR3 region has 15 residues. The V end lost 6 bases, the J end lost 4 bases, and 16 bases lay between the germline ends. CDR1 is LNHDA, CDR2 SQIVND, per germline (reference sequence). In nucleotides, the CDR3 is TGTGCCAGTAGACCCCGGGACACAAGATACAATGAGCAGTTCTTC. Translation: CASRPRDTRYNEQFF.

The V call is TRBV5-1, the J call TRBJ1-4; 10 bases fit TRBD1. The V segment lost 4 bases and the J segment 7 bases; nucleotides outside the gene matches: 13. The CDR3 has 17 residues. Germline loops: CDR1 SGHRS, CDR2 YFSETQ. The CDR3 DNA follows: TGCGCCAGCAGCGGAACCCCCGGGACAGGGGAGGGTGAAAAACTGTTTTTT. This codes for CASSGTPGTGEGEKLFF.

The genes are TRBV29-1 and TRBJ2-2, with TRBD1 identical over 7 bases. Germline CDR1 SQVTM, CDR2 ANQGSEA. This CDR3 has 13 amino acids. Trimming took 3 bases from V and 3 from J; bases not matched to a gene: 1. The CDR3 region has the DNA TGCAGCGTTGACAGGGGGTACACCGGGGAGCTGTTTTTT. This sequence encodes CSVDRGYTGELFF.

The chain recombines TRBV21-1 with TRBJ2-3; the table's TRBD2 call for D was not verified on the DNA. TRBV21-1 is a pseudogene. The CDR3 is 17 amino acids. Written as DNA, the CDR3 is TGTGCCAGCAGCTACCGTAGCGGGGGTGCTAGCACAGATACGCAGTATTTT. It translates to CASSYRSGGASTDTQYF.

The CDR3 is CATSEGHVYNEQFF. The CDR3 DNA sequence: TGCGCCACCAGCGAGGGACACGTATACAATGAGCAGTTCTTC. The chain combines TRBV10-1 with TRBJ2-1, with a weak D call TRBD1 (6 bases). The CDR3 runs to 14 residues. V lost 10 bases, J lost 4 bases, and 17 bases lay in between. Germline V gene lookup returns CDR1 WNHNN and CDR2 SYGVQD (reference sequence).